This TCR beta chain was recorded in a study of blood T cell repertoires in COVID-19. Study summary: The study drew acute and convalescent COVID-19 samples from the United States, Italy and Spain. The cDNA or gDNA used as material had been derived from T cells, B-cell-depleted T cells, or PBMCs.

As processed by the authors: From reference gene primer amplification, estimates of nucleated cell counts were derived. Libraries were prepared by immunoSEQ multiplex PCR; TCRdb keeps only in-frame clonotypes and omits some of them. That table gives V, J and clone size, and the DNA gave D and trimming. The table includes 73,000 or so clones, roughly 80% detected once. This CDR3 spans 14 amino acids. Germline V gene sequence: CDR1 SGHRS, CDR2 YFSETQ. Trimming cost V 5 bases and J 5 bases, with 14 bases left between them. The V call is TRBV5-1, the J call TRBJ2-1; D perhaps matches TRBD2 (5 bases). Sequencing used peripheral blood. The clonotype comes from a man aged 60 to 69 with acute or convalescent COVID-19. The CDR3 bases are TGCGCCAGCAGACGGACGATTAGCGACAATGAGCAGTTCTTC. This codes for CASRRTISDNEQFF.